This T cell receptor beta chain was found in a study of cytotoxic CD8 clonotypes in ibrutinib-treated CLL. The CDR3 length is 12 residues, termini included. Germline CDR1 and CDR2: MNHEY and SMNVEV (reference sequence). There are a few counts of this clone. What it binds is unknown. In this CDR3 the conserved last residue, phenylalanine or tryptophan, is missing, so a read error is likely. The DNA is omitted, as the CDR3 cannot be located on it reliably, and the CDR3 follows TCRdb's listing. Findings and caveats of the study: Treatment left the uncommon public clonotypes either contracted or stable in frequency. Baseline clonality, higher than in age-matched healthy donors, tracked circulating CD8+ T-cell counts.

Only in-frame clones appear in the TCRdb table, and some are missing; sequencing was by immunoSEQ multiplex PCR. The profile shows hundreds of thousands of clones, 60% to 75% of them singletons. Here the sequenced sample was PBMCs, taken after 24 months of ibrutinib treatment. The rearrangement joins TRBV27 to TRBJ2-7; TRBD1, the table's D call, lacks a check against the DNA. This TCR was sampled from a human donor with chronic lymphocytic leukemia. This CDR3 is CASSAHRGTPLL.